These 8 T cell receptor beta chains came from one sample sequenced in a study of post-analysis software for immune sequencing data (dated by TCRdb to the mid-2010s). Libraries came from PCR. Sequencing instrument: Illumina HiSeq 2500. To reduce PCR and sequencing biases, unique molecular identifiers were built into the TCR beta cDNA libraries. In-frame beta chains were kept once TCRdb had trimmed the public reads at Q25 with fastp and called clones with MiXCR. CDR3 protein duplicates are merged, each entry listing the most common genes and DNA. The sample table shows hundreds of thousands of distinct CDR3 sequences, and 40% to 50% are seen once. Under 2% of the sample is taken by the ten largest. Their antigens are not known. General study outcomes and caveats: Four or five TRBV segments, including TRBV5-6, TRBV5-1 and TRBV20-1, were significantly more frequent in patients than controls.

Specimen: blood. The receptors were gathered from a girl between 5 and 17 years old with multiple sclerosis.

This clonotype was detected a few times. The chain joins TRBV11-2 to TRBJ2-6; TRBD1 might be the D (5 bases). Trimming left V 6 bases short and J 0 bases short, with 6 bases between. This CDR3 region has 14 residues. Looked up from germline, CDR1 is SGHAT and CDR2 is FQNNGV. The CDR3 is CASRTASGANVLTF. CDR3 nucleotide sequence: TGTGCCAGCAGGACAGCCTCTGGGGCCAACGTCCTGACTTTC.

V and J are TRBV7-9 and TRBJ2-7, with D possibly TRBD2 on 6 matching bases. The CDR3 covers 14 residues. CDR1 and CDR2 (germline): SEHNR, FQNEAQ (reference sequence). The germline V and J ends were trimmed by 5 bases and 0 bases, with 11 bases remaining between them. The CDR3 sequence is CASSTGLLSYEQYF. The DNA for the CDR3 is TGTGCCAGCAGCACGGGACTTCTCTCCTACGAGCAGTACTTC.

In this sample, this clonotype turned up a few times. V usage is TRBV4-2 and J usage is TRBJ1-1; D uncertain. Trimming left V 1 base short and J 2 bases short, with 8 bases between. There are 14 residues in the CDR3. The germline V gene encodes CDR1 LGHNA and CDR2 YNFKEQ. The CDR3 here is CASSQGQFNTEAFF. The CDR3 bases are TGTGCCAGCAGCCAAGGTCAGTTTAACACTGAAGCTTTCTTT.

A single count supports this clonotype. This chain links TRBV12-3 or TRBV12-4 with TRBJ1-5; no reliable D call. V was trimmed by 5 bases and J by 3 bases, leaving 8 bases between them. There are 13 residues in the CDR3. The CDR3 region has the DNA TGTGCCAGCAGTCCTACGGCCAATCAGCCCCAGCATTTT. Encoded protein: CASSPTANQPQHF.

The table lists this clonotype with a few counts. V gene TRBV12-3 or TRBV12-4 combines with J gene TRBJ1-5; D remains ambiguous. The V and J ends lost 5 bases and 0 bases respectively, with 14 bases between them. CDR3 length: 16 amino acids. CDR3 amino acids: CASSQLQRASNQPQHF. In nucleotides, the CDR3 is TGTGCCAGCAGTCAATTACAGAGAGCTAGCAATCAGCCCCAGCATTTT.

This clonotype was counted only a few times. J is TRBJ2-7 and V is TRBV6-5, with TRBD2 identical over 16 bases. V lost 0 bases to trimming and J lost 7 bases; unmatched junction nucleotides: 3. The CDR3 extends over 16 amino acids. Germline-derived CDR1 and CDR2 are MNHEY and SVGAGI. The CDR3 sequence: CASSYSGLAGGREQYF. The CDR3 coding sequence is TGTGCCAGCAGTTACTCGGGACTAGCGGGGGGGAGAGAGCAGTACTTC.

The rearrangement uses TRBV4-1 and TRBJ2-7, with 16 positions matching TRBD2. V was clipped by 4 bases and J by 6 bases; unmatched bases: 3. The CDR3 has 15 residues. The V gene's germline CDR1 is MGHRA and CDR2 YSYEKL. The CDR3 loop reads CASSLGTSGRGEQYF. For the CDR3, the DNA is TGCGCCAGCAGCCTCGGGACTAGCGGGAGGGGCGAGCAGTACTTC.

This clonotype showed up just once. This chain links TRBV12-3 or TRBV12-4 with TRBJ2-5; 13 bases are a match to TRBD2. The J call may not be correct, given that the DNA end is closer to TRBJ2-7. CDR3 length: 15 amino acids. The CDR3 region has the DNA TGTGCCAGCAGTTTACTACTAGCGGGAGGGCACGAGCAGTACTTC. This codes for CASSLLLAGGHEQYF.